A single sample is the source of the 21 T cell receptor beta chains below, sequenced in a study of blood T cell repertoires in COVID-19. The repertoire was sequenced with immunoSEQ multiplex PCR; TCRdb's copy has only in-frame clones and lacks some. The data contain some 110,000 clones, about 89% of them singletons. Specimen: peripheral blood. These receptors all come from a human donor in a cohort sampled during active COVID-19.

This sequence joins TRBV4-3 and TRBJ1-2; no firm D call. The germline gives CDR1 LGHNA, CDR2 YSLEER. V lost 0 bases, J lost 2 bases, and 7 bases lay in between. The CDR3 extends over 14 amino acids. CDR3 bases: TGCGCCAGCAGCCAAGAAACAGAGAACTATGGCTACACCTTC. Amino acid sequence: CASSQETENYGYTF.

The chain joins TRBV19 to TRBJ1-1; D may be TRBD1 (6 bases). Germline values: CDR1 LNHDA, CDR2 SQIVND (reference sequence). CDR3 size: 13 residues. Trimming took off 5 bases at V and 11 bases at J, with 18 bases between the two ends. This CDR3 is CASSPPQGRDAFF. The CDR3 region has the DNA TGTGCCAGTAGTCCTCCCCAGGGGCGCGACGCTTTCTTT. The full variable domain, in which reference TRBV19 and TRBJ1-1 provide the parts outside the CDR3, is DGGITQSPKYLFRKEGQNVTLSCEQNLNHDAMYWYRQDPGQGLRLIYYSQIVNDFQKGDIAEGYSVSREKKESFPLTVTSAQKNPTAFYLCASSPPQGRDAFFGQGTRLTVV.

The chain uses TRBV19 and TRBJ1-2; a possible D gene is TRBD1 (5 bases). Germline CDR1 and CDR2: LNHDA and SQIVND (reference sequence). The CDR3 is 13 residues long. Trimming stripped 5 bases from V and 8 bases from J, with 15 bases between. CDR3 nucleotide sequence: TGTGCCAGTAGTCCGCGGGGGGATGACGGCTACACCTTC. This sequence encodes CASSPRGDDGYTF.

This chain joins TRBV5-1 and TRBJ2-3, with D perhaps TRBD1 (6 bases). V was clipped by 0 bases and J by 5 bases, with 7 bases between them. This CDR3 has 13 amino acids. Germline lookup yields CDR1 SGHRS and CDR2 YFSETQ. CDR3 protein: CASSLAGEDTQYF. CDR3 nucleotide sequence: TGCGCCAGCAGCTTGGCAGGGGAAGATACGCAGTATTTT.

The V gene is TRBV6-1, the J gene TRBJ1-1; a possible D gene is TRBD1 (5 bases). Germline CDR1 and CDR2: MNHNS and SASEGT. Trimming left V 1 base short and J 6 bases short, with 12 bases between. The CDR3 covers 14 residues. DNA of the CDR3: TGTGCCAGCAGTGAAGGACAGTTATACGCTGAAGCTTTCTTT. Translated, it gives CASSEGQLYAEAFF.

The chain employs TRBV7-2 and TRBJ2-3; 11 positions match TRBD1. V shed 5 bases, J shed 5 bases, and the junction held 12 bases outside the gene matches. Germline loops: CDR1 SGHTA, CDR2 FQGNSA. CDR3 length equals 17 residues. CDR3 nucleotides: TGTGCCAGCAGCAAAATCGGCGGGGACAGGGGGAAAGATACGCAGTATTTT. It translates to CASSKIGGDRGKDTQYF.

The chain combines TRBV29-1 with TRBJ1-1; 8 nucleotides match TRBD1. This CDR3 has 14 residues. After removal of 0 bases from V and 6 bases from J, the junction contained 6 bases not matched to a gene. Germline V gene sequence: CDR1 SQVTM, CDR2 ANQGSEA. The DNA of the CDR3 is TGCAGCGTTGAAGACACAGGGGGGCAACCTGAAGCTTTCTTT. Protein sequence: CSVEDTGGQPEAFF.

The chain joins TRBV5-1 to TRBJ2-1, with no clear D. Trimming shortened V by 4 bases and J by 4 bases, and 12 bases separated the two germline ends. Germline V gives CDR1 SGHRS, CDR2 YFSETQ. The CDR3 extends over 14 amino acids. The CDR3 bases are TGCGCCAGCAGCCCTACCCCAGGATACAATGAGCAGTTCTTC. This encodes CASSPTPGYNEQFF. Variable domain in full (rest from reference TRBV5-1 and TRBJ2-1): KAGVTQTPRYLIKTRGQQVTLSCSPISGHRSVSWYQQTPGQGLQFLFEYFSETQRNKGNFPGRFSGRQFSNSRSEMNVSTLELGDSALYLCASSPTPGYNEQFFGPGTRLTVL.

The V call is TRBV6-6, the J call TRBJ1-1; D is uncertain. The CDR3 sequence is 12 residues long. The germline V gene encodes CDR1 MNHNY and CDR2 SVGAGI (reference sequence). V shed 6 bases and J shed 5 bases, with 10 bases lying between them. DNA for the CDR3: TGTGCCAGCAGCGGAAGACAAACTGAAGCTTTCTTT. Amino acid sequence: CASSGRQTEAFF.

The chain employs TRBV3-1 (or the pseudogene TRBV3-2) and TRBJ2-3; D gene uncertain. The germline V gene encodes CDR1 LGHDT and CDR2 YNNKEL (reference sequence). The CDR3 length is 13 residues. Trimming took 0 bases from V and 10 from J, leaving 11 bases between them. The CDR3 region is CASSQELSGSQYF. The CDR3 DNA follows: TGTGCCAGCAGCCAAGAGTTGTCCGGGTCGCAGTATTTT.

The CDR3 loop is CASGGLAETDTQYF. CDR3 nucleotides: TGTGCCAGCGGCGGACTAGCGGAGACAGATACGCAGTATTTT. The chain combines TRBV2 with TRBJ2-3; 10 bases line up with TRBD2. Trimming cost V 8 bases and J 3 bases; bases outside gene matches: 5. CDR1 and CDR2 (germline): SNHLY, FYNNEI. The CDR3 contains 14 residues.

The rearrangement uses TRBV7-8 and TRBJ1-1; D not certain. Trimming cost V 1 base and J 8 bases, with 11 bases left between them. Germline V CDR1 and CDR2: SGHVS, FQNEAQ. This CDR3 is built from 13 residues. CDR3 sequence (DNA): TGTGCCAGCAGCTTAGGCCCGGGGAGGGAAGCTTTCTTT. This sequence encodes CASSLGPGREAFF.

This chain connects TRBV7-9 to TRBJ1-1; 7 nucleotides agree with TRBD1. The junction had 6 bases not matched to a gene; V was cut back by 5 bases and J by 0 bases. This CDR3 region has 15 residues. CDR1 SEHNR and CDR2 FQNEAQ come from the germline V gene (reference sequence). CDR3 in amino acids: CASSKGTAVNTEAFF. CDR3 in DNA: TGTGCCAGCAGCAAGGGGACAGCCGTGAACACTGAAGCTTTCTTT. The full variable domain, rest sourced from reference TRBV7-9 and TRBJ1-1, is DTGVSQNPRHKITKRGQNVTFRCDPISEHNRLYWYRQTLGQGPEFLTYFQNEAQLEKSRLLSDRFSAERPKGSFSTLEIQRTEQGDSAMYLCASSKGTAVNTEAFFGQGTRLTVV.

V is TRBV19 and J is TRBJ1-2; no reliable D call. The CDR3 consists of 12 residues. Germline V gives CDR1 LNHDA, CDR2 SQIVND (reference sequence). V shed 0 bases and J shed 6 bases, with 5 bases lying between them. The chain's CDR3 is CASSIELHGYTF. The CDR3 region has the DNA TGTGCCAGTAGTATAGAGCTACATGGCTACACCTTC.

V and J are TRBV5-8 and TRBJ1-4, with 8 nucleotides matching TRBD1. V lost 0 bases to trimming and J lost 7 bases; unmatched junction nucleotides: 5. The CDR3 is 15 residues long. Germline V gives CDR1 SGHTS, CDR2 YDEGEE. CDR3 amino acids: CASSLVTGVREKLFF. Here the CDR3 DNA reads TGTGCCAGCAGCTTGGTGACAGGGGTTCGTGAAAAACTGTTTTTT.

The chain carries TRBV12-3 or TRBV12-4 and TRBJ1-4; a weak D match, TRBD1 (5 bases). V gave up 5 bases and J gave up 7 bases, with 11 bases separating them. This CDR3 spans 13 amino acids. CDR3 DNA sequence: TGTGCCAGCAGTCCCCCAGGGTTTGAAAAACTGTTTTTT. Translating it yields CASSPPGFEKLFF.

The chain has TRBV5-1 and TRBJ2-3; 14 positions match TRBD2. CDR3 size: 14 residues. CDR1 and CDR2 (germline): SGHRS, YFSETQ. V shed 8 bases, J shed 3 bases, and the junction held 2 bases outside the gene matches. CDR3 residues: CASRLAGGTDTQYF. The CDR3, as DNA: TGCGCCAGTCGACTAGCGGGGGGGACAGATACGCAGTATTTT.

This clone was picked up one time. This chain links TRBV5-1 with TRBJ2-4; 7 bases are a match to TRBD1. The CDR3 length is 17 residues. J lost 5 bases, V lost 4 bases, and 15 bases had no gene match. Germline V gene sequence: CDR1 SGHRS, CDR2 YFSETQ. Here the CDR3 reads CASSPSHGTAFQNIQYF. The CDR3 bases are TGCGCCAGCAGCCCGTCCCACGGGACAGCCTTCCAAAACATTCAGTACTTC.

The chain links TRBV19 to TRBJ1-1; 7 bases agree with TRBD1. The CDR3 has 14 amino acids. Germline V gene data show CDR1 as LNHDA and CDR2 as SQIVND (reference sequence). V trimming: 7 bases; J trimming: 5 bases; junction bases outside the gene matches: 10. The CDR3 DNA reads TGTGCCAGTAAAGGGGGCGGGGAATGGACTGAAGCTTTCTTT. This gives the protein CASKGGGEWTEAFF. Based on the CDR3 plus reference TRBV19 and TRBJ1-1, the full variable domain is DGGITQSPKYLFRKEGQNVTLSCEQNLNHDAMYWYRQDPGQGLRLIYYSQIVNDFQKGDIAEGYSVSREKKESFPLTVTSAQKNPTAFYLCASKGGGEWTEAFFGQGTRLTVV.

The J gene is TRBJ1-2, the V gene TRBV7-9, with a weak D call TRBD1 (5 bases). The CDR3 runs 15 residues. Trimming stripped 0 bases from V and 4 bases from J, with 12 bases between. Looked up from germline, CDR1 is SEHNR and CDR2 is FQNEAQ (reference sequence). CDR3 loop: CASSLAGEGRYGYTF. CDR3 nucleotide sequence: TGTGCCAGCAGCTTAGCGGGGGAGGGACGCTATGGCTACACCTTC. Combining the CDR3 with reference TRBV7-9 and TRBJ1-2 gives the whole variable domain DTGVSQNPRHKITKRGQNVTFRCDPISEHNRLYWYRQTLGQGPEFLTYFQNEAQLEKSRLLSDRFSAERPKGSFSTLEIQRTEQGDSAMYLCASSLAGEGRYGYTFGSGTRLTVV.

This clone was counted a few times. The chain uses TRBV6-2 or TRBV6-3 and TRBJ1-1; D call uncertain. V gave up 5 bases and J gave up 7 bases, with 14 bases separating them. This CDR3 region has 13 residues. In germline, CDR1 is MNHEY, CDR2 SVGEGT. CDR3 nucleotides: TGTGCCAGCAGTAACCCCCCGGGTTTTGAAGCTTTCTTT. Its protein is CASSNPPGFEAFF.